The 22 T cell receptor beta chains reported below all come from one sample, sequenced in a study of T cell responses to AZD1222 COVID-19 vaccine. Clones were read by immunoSEQ multiplex PCR, and TCRdb kept only the in-frame ones, dropping some. This sample yields under 120,000 clones, of which around 96% are seen a single time; roughly 2% belongs to the top ten. This sample comprised peripheral blood, obtained on day 0 of AZD1222 vaccination. The origin of the receptors is an adult in good health.

The chain joins TRBV19 to TRBJ2-5; D tentatively reads TRBD1 or TRBD2 (5 bases each). The CDR3 loop spans 12 amino acids. Germline V CDR1 and CDR2: LNHDA, SQIVND (reference sequence). Trimming took 4 bases from V and 2 from J, leaving 5 bases between them. The CDR3 sequence is CASSRGQETQYF. The CDR3 DNA sequence: TGTGCCAGTAGTAGGGGGCAAGAGACCCAGTACTTC.

V and J are TRBV6-2 or TRBV6-3 and TRBJ1-2; a possible D gene is TRBD1 (5 bases). V was pared by 6 bases and J by 1 base, with 9 bases between. Germline CDR1 reads MNHEY; CDR2 reads SVGEGT. This CDR3 has 13 amino acids. The CDR3 protein is CASSRQLNYGYTF. The CDR3 bases are TGTGCCAGCAGCCGACAGCTTAACTATGGCTACACCTTC.

The genes are TRBV4-1 and TRBJ1-5; D may be TRBD1 (5 bases). Germline V gene lookup returns CDR1 MGHRA and CDR2 YSYEKL. V lost 3 bases, J lost 0 bases, and 9 bases lay in between. The length of the CDR3 is 15 residues. CDR3 sequence reads: CASSHRVYSNQPQHF. The CDR3 region has the DNA TGCGCCAGCAGCCACAGGGTGTATAGCAATCAGCCCCAGCATTTT.

This clone appeared a single time. The rearrangement joins TRBV6-5 to TRBJ1-5; 7 bases line up with TRBD1. Trimming took 6 bases from V and 10 from J; bases not matched to a gene: 12. This CDR3 is built from 14 residues. Per the germline V gene, CDR1 is MNHEY and CDR2 is SVGAGI. CDR3 nucleotide sequence: TGTGCCAGCAGAGCCACAGGGGATTCGTCCCCCCAGCATTTT. It encodes CASRATGDSSPQHF.

The chain employs TRBV29-1 and TRBJ2-7, with D possibly TRBD1 on 5 matching bases. The CDR3 is 13 residues long. Trimming removed 4 bases from V and 4 bases from J, with 14 bases in between. Germline V gives CDR1 SQVTM, CDR2 ANQGSEA. CDR3 nucleotides: TGCAGCGTTGGTGGCAGGGTAGGTTACGAGCAGTACTTC. As protein: CSVGGRVGYEQYF.

The V gene is TRBV19, the J gene TRBJ1-6; maybe TRBD1 (5 bases). V was cut by 3 bases and J by 7 bases, with 13 bases left in between. The CDR3 has 15 residues. Per germline, CDR1 LNHDA and CDR2 SQIVND (reference sequence). CDR3 nucleotides: TGTGCCAGTAGTATTGCCGCAGGGAGGAATTCACCCCTCCACTTT. As protein: CASSIAAGRNSPLHF.

CDR3 amino acids: CASSLEGHANEKLFF. Written as DNA, the CDR3 is TGCGCCAGCAGCTTGGAGGGGCATGCTAATGAAAAACTGTTTTTT. The chain employs TRBV5-1 and TRBJ1-4, with D perhaps matching TRBD1 (5 bases). Germline CDR1 is SGHRS and CDR2 is YFSETQ. Deletions cut 0 bases from V and 3 bases from J, with 9 bases between. This CDR3 comprises 15 residues.

The chain is built from TRBV9 and TRBJ2-1; possibly TRBD1 for D (5 bases). V lost 0 bases and J 6 bases, leaving 16 bases between the germline ends. Germline V gene data show CDR1 as SGDLS and CDR2 as YYNGEE. There are 16 residues in the CDR3. Here the CDR3 reads CASSVAMGHGTNEQFF. In DNA form, the CDR3 reads TGTGCCAGCAGCGTAGCTATGGGGCACGGAACCAATGAGCAGTTCTTC.

CDR3 region: CASSQHLENTEAFF. CDR3 bases: TGTGCCAGCAGCCAACATCTAGAGAACACTGAAGCTTTCTTT. The genes are TRBV14 and TRBJ1-1, with D hard to call. This CDR3 has 14 amino acids. The V gene's germline CDR1 is SGHDN and CDR2 FVKESK. V lost 2 bases, J lost 1 base, and 8 bases lay in between.

The genes are TRBV20-1 and TRBJ1-3; D is uncertain. This CDR3 is built from 11 residues. Trimming cost V 1 base and J 3 bases, with 1 base left between them. Germline CDR1 DFQATT, CDR2 SNEGSKA (reference sequence). The CDR3 nucleotides read TGCAGTGCTAGAGTTGGAAACACCATATATTTT. This translates into CSARVGNTIYF.

Here the CDR3 reads CAWSPGGEQYF. The CDR3, as DNA: TGTGCCTGGAGTCCAGGGGGCGAGCAGTACTTC. V and J are TRBV30 and TRBJ2-7; 7 bases align to TRBD1. CDR3 length: 11 residues. V shed 2 bases, J shed 6 bases, and the junction held 1 base outside the gene matches. CDR1 is GTSNPN, CDR2 SVGIG, per germline (reference sequence).

V and J are TRBV19 and TRBJ1-1; D perhaps matches TRBD1 (5 bases). Trimming took 3 bases from V and 6 from J, leaving 20 bases between them. The V gene's germline CDR1 is LNHDA and CDR2 SQIVND (reference sequence). The CDR3 is 16 residues long. The CDR3 here is CASSIRLDSLMAEAFF. In nucleotides, the CDR3 is TGTGCCAGTAGTATCCGTCTCGACAGTCTGATGGCTGAAGCTTTCTTT. Looking up the rest from reference TRBV19 and TRBJ1-1 gives the full variable domain: DGGITQSPKYLFRKEGQNVTLSCEQNLNHDAMYWYRQDPGQGLRLIYYSQIVNDFQKGDIAEGYSVSREKKESFPLTVTSAQKNPTAFYLCASSIRLDSLMAEAFFGQGTRLTVV.

V gene TRBV6-5 combines with J gene TRBJ2-2, with D maybe TRBD2 (5 bases). Germline V gene data show CDR1 as MNHEY and CDR2 as SVGAGI. The CDR3 covers 13 residues. V was pared by 3 bases and J by 7 bases, with 9 bases between. Here the CDR3 reads CASSYRGYGELFF. The CDR3 bases are TGTGCCAGCAGTTATCGAGGGTACGGGGAGCTGTTTTTT.

This chain uses TRBV6-2 or TRBV6-3 with TRBJ2-7, with D perhaps TRBD1 (5 bases). Trimming stripped 4 bases from V and 7 bases from J, with 11 bases between. CDR3 size: 12 residues. The germline V gene encodes CDR1 MNHEY and CDR2 SVGEGT. CDR3 bases: TGTGCCAGCAGTTTGAACAGGTGGGAGCAGTACTTC. Its translation is CASSLNRWEQYF.

The chain is built from TRBV28 and TRBJ2-1; TRBD1 is a possible D gene (6 bases). Germline CDR1 and CDR2: MDHEN and SYDVKM. There are 20 residues in the CDR3. Trimming pared 5 bases from V and 4 bases from J, leaving 30 bases between. This CDR3 reads CASSPVTGVNLGGFYNEQFF. DNA for the CDR3: TGTGCCAGCAGTCCTGTGACAGGCGTTAATTTGGGCGGGTTTTACAATGAGCAGTTCTTC. Looking up the rest from reference TRBV28 and TRBJ2-1 gives the full variable domain: DVKVTQSSRYLVKRTGEKVFLECVQDMDHENMFWYRQDPGLGLRLIYFSYDVKMKEKGDIPEGYSVSREKKERFSLILESASTNQTSMYLCASSPVTGVNLGGFYNEQFFGPGTRLTVL.

V and J are TRBV6-2 or TRBV6-3 and TRBJ2-3; either TRBD1 or TRBD2 may supply D (6 bases each). Germline-derived CDR1 and CDR2 are MNHEY and SVGEGT. CDR3 size: 14 residues. V was clipped by 5 bases and J by 5 bases, with 14 bases between them. As DNA, the CDR3 is TGTGCCAGCAGTGACCGGGGGCGGGGAGATACGCAGTATTTT. This encodes CASSDRGRGDTQYF.

The chain has TRBV9 and TRBJ1-3; D unclear. Trimming took 0 bases from V and 0 from J, leaving 13 bases between them. Germline lookup yields CDR1 SGDLS and CDR2 YYNGEE. CDR3 length: 17 amino acids. This CDR3 reads CASSVDGRGISGNTIYF. The CDR3 nucleotides are TGTGCCAGCAGCGTAGACGGACGTGGGATCTCTGGAAACACCATATATTTT.

The chain couples TRBV10-3 to TRBJ1-2, with TRBD1 matching over 10 bases. The CDR3 length is 15 residues. Trimming cost V 4 bases and J 7 bases; bases outside gene matches: 9. Germline-derived CDR1 and CDR2 are ENHRY and SYGVKD. For the CDR3, the DNA is TGTGCCATCAGTGCGGCGGGACAGGGGAATTCTGGCTACACCTTC. Translation: CAISAAGQGNSGYTF.

The rearrangement links TRBV9 to TRBJ2-5; 7 bases fit TRBD1. Germline CDR1 and CDR2: SGDLS and YYNGEE. CDR3 length: 14 residues. The V gene end was trimmed by 0 bases and the J gene end by 1 base; junction bases not matched to a gene: 0. DNA of the CDR3: TGTGCCAGCAGCGTAGGACAGGGCCAAGAGACCCAGTACTTC. Amino acids: CASSVGQGQETQYF.

The chain combines TRBV12-3 or TRBV12-4 with TRBJ2-1; D perhaps matches TRBD2 (5 bases). V dropped 6 bases and J dropped 8 bases, with 11 bases sitting between them. The CDR3 sequence is 12 residues long. The CDR3 DNA reads as TGTGCCAGCAGGACCGAGGGTTATGAGCAGTTCTTC. Translating it yields CASRTEGYEQFF.

This sequence joins TRBV10-3 and TRBJ1-1; TRBD1 aligns across 9 bases. The ends lost 0 bases at V and 3 bases at J; junction bases unmatched: 8. CDR3 size: 17 residues. The germline gives CDR1 ENHRY, CDR2 SYGVKD. CDR3 DNA: TGTGCCATCAGTGAGTCGGAAACAGGGGGCGCGGACACTGAAGCTTTCTTT. Protein product: CAISESETGGADTEAFF.

The chain uses TRBV3-1 (or the pseudogene TRBV3-2) and TRBJ1-1; the D is unclear. This CDR3 has 16 residues. V was trimmed by 5 bases and J by 5 bases, leaving 21 bases between them. The germline gives CDR1 LGHDT, CDR2 YNNKEL (reference sequence). The CDR3 sequence: CASSDVGSLAHTEAFF. CDR3 nucleotides: TGTGCCAGCAGCGATGTTGGAAGTCTAGCACATACTGAAGCTTTCTTT.